Listed here are 20 T cell receptor beta chains from one sample, sequenced in a study of kidney transplant recipient with SARS-CoV-2 infection. MiXCR was run by TCRdb on the reads, yielding one entry per CDR3 protein. The sample lists 200,000 to 300,000 distinct CDR3 sequences; 29% were seen once. Material: a blood sample, obtained at baseline and on roughly day 120 from a kidney transplant recipient. The receptors stem from a male patient aged 30 to 40 who had COVID-19 and was a kidney transplant recipient. The T cells may come from the graft donor.

About this clonotype: A single base separates this from a much larger clone, so it may be a read error. J is TRBJ2-1 and V is TRBV18, with 9 nucleotides matching TRBD2. From germline, CDR1 is KGHSH and CDR2 LQKENI. The CDR3 has 16 amino acids. CDR3 DNA: TGTGCCAGCTCACCCCAGGATAGCGGGGGCGGGAATGAGCAGTCCTTC. It yields the protein CASSPQDSGGGNEQSF.

The sample holds a few counts of this clonotype. This rearrangement joins TRBV5-4 to TRBJ2-6; D possibly uses TRBD1 or TRBD2 (6 bases each). Germline-derived CDR1 and CDR2 are SGHNT and YYREEE (reference sequence). The length of the CDR3 is 17 residues. V was trimmed by 4 bases and J by 0 bases, leaving 14 bases between them. CDR3: CASSPAGHHSGANVLTF. Written as DNA, the CDR3 is TGTGCCAGCAGCCCGGCGGGACACCACTCTGGGGCCAACGTCCTGACTTTC.

This clonotype occurred many times. The chain uses TRBV19 and TRBJ1-2; D remains ambiguous. The CDR3 loop spans 13 amino acids. CDR1 LNHDA and CDR2 SQIVND come from the germline V gene (reference sequence). The ends were cut back, 7 bases at V and 3 bases at J, with 12 bases in the middle. CDR3 in DNA: TGTGCCAGTAAGCGCAACGGTGACTATGGCTACACCTTC. Amino acid sequence: CASKRNGDYGYTF.

This clonotype was detected ten times or more. J is TRBJ1-2 and V is TRBV6-5; 10 bases line up with TRBD1. The CDR3 has 16 amino acids. The V segment lost 4 bases and the J segment 7 bases; nucleotides outside the gene matches: 12. Germline CDR1 is MNHEY and CDR2 is SVGAGI. CDR3 protein: CASSSPGQGGSGGYTF. For the CDR3, the DNA is TGTGCCAGCAGTTCCCCAGGACAGGGGGGGTCGGGTGGCTACACCTTC.

This clonotype was observed at least ten times. This chain links TRBV5-8 with TRBJ1-4, with D possibly being TRBD1 (6 bases). In germline, CDR1 is SGHTS, CDR2 YDEGEE. V lost 6 bases and J 5 bases, leaving 17 bases between the germline ends. The CDR3 totals 15 residues. The CDR3 region has the DNA TGTGCCAGCACCTCAATGGGACAACCAAATGAAAAACTGTTTTTT. Amino acid sequence: CASTSMGQPNEKLFF.

This rearrangement joins TRBV5-1 to TRBJ1-2, with D possibly TRBD1 on 6 matching bases. The germline V gene has CDR1 SGHRS and CDR2 YFSETQ. The V and J ends lost 4 bases and 8 bases respectively, with 27 bases between them. This CDR3 has 17 residues. This chain's CDR3 is CASSGNPGQTGLEGYTF. CDR3 sequence (DNA): TGCGCCAGCAGCGGAAACCCCGGACAGACCGGATTGGAGGGCTACACCTTC.

As concerns this clonotype: This clone may be a read error of a much larger clone one base away. The CDR3 here is CAFADWASYEQYF. The CDR3 DNA follows: TGTGCCTTTGCCGACTGGGCCTCCTACGAGCAGTACTTC. The chain employs TRBV30 and TRBJ2-7; D unclear. The CDR3 is 13 residues long. Germline-derived CDR1 and CDR2 are GTSNPN and SVGIG (reference sequence). Trimming took 7 bases from V and 0 from J, leaving 13 bases between them.

This clonotype was counted at least ten times. V gene TRBV5-1 combines with J gene TRBJ1-2, with D perhaps matching TRBD1 (5 bases). The V end lost 2 bases, the J end lost 4 bases, and 12 bases lay between the germline ends. This CDR3 region has 14 residues. The germline CDR1 and CDR2 sequences are SGHRS and YFSETQ. CDR3 sequence reads: CASSFGTQGYGYTF. CDR3 in DNA: TGCGCCAGCAGCTTTGGGACTCAAGGCTATGGCTACACCTTC.

Notes on this clonotype: Since a much larger clone is just one base distant, this may be a read error. The V call is TRBV6-5, the J call TRBJ2-1; possibly TRBD1 or TRBD2 for D (5 bases each). The germline V and J ends were trimmed by 7 bases and 0 bases, with 19 bases remaining between them. This CDR3 spans 17 amino acids. Germline V lookup: CDR1 MNHEY, CDR2 SVGAGI. CDR3 amino acids: CASNRRDGISSYNEQFF. DNA of the CDR3: TGTGCCAGCAATCGCCGGGACGGTATAAGCTCCTACAATGAGCAGTTCTTC.

The J gene is TRBJ2-2, the V gene TRBV19; 9 positions match TRBD2. The CDR3 totals 15 residues. V lost 5 bases to trimming and J lost 1 base; unmatched junction nucleotides: 2. Germline V gene sequence: CDR1 LNHDA, CDR2 SQIVND (reference sequence). For the CDR3, the DNA is TGTGCCAGTAGTCTAGCGGGGTGGAACACCGGGGAGCTGTTTTTT. The encoded protein is CASSLAGWNTGELFF. The whole variable domain, remainder taken from reference TRBV19 and TRBJ2-2, is DGGITQSPKYLFRKEGQNVTLSCEQNLNHDAMYWYRQDPGQGLRLIYYSQIVNDFQKGDIAEGYSVSREKKESFPLTVTSAQKNPTAFYLCASSLAGWNTGELFFGEGSRLTVL.

To note about this clonotype: This clone may be a read error of a much larger clone one base away. J is TRBJ1-2 and V is TRBV16; no clear D gene. Trimming stripped 4 bases from V and 4 bases from J, with 22 bases between. There are 17 residues in the CDR3. Germline V gene lookup returns CDR1 KGHSY and CDR2 FQNENV. Here the CDR3 reads CASSPSPVVRKTYGYTF. The CDR3 nucleotides read TGTGCCAGCAGCCCGTCCCCGGTCGTTAGAAAGACCTATGGCTACACCTTC.

This clonotype came up many times. The chain carries TRBV15 and TRBJ2-7; 7 bases align to TRBD1. The CDR3 is made up of 14 amino acids. CDR1 is LNHNV, CDR2 YYDKDF, per germline (reference sequence). The V segment lost 8 bases and the J segment 3 bases; nucleotides outside the gene matches: 10. The CDR3 reads CATGPTGLNYEQYF. The CDR3 region has the DNA TGTGCCACCGGGCCGACAGGGTTGAACTACGAGCAGTACTTC.

In the case of this clonotype: Possible read error: a much larger clone is one base away. The chain combines TRBV7-9 with TRBJ2-4; D gene uncertain. The end of the DNA is better explained by TRBJ2-7, so the J call may be wrong. This CDR3 has 13 amino acids. The germline CDR1 and CDR2 sequences are SEHNR and FQNEAQ (reference sequence). CDR3 protein: CANSLRLDYEQYF. CDR3 nucleotide sequence: TGTGCCAACAGCTTAAGGCTGGACTACGAGCAGTACTTC.

This clonotype came up a few times. This chain links TRBV15 with TRBJ1-1, with D perhaps matching TRBD1 (5 bases). The CDR3 loop spans 14 amino acids. Germline V gene sequence: CDR1 LNHNV, CDR2 YYDKDF (reference sequence). The ends were cut back, 5 bases at V and 3 bases at J, with 13 bases in the middle. The CDR3 bases are TGTGCCACCAGCGCGGGGGGGAGGGACACTGAAGCTTTCTTT. Translating it yields CATSAGGRDTEAFF. Filled out from reference TRBV15 and TRBJ1-1, the complete variable domain reads DAMVIQNPRYQVTQFGKPVTLSCSQTLNHNVMYWYQQKSSQAPKLLFHYYDKDFNNEADTPDNFQSRRPNTSFCFLDIRSPGLGDTAMYLCATSAGGRDTEAFFGQGTRLTVV.

This clonotype was seen many times. J is TRBJ2-2 and V is TRBV5-5; D unclear. V lost 0 bases and J lost 0, with 9 bases in between. Germline V gives CDR1 SGHKS, CDR2 YYEKEE (reference sequence). This CDR3 is built from 16 residues. The CDR3 spells CASSLVRAPNTGELFF. For the CDR3, the DNA is TGTGCCAGCAGCTTGGTTAGGGCCCCGAACACCGGGGAGCTGTTTTTT.

Comment on this clonotype: Given a much more abundant clone one base away, this may be a read error. The chain uses TRBV9 and TRBJ2-1; 8 bases match TRBD2. CDR1 is SGDLS, CDR2 YYNGEE, per germline. With V trimmed by 0 bases and J by 5 bases, 4 bases remained unmatched. CDR3 length: 15 residues. CDR3 bases: TGTGCCAGCAGCGTAGCCGGGGGGGACAACAATGAGCAGTTCTTC. Its protein product is CASSVAGGDNNEQFF.

The rearrangement uses TRBV5-4 and TRBJ2-3; D not resolved. The CDR3 runs to 14 residues. V was shortened by 2 bases and J by 2 bases, with 9 bases between the two germline ends. From germline, CDR1 is SGHNT and CDR2 YYREEE (reference sequence). CDR3 region: CASSLSAITDTQYF. The CDR3 nucleotides read TGTGCCAGCAGCTTATCGGCCATCACAGATACGCAGTATTTT.

This clonotype was found many times. The CDR3 DNA follows: TGCAGTGCCGAAAAGGCAGGGGGATTATACGAGCAGTACTTC. Amino acids: CSAEKAGGLYEQYF. The chain joins TRBV20-1 to TRBJ2-7; TRBD1 matches 7 bases. The V segment lost 6 bases and the J segment 4 bases; nucleotides outside the gene matches: 12. This CDR3 contains 14 residues. Germline CDR1 is DFQATT and CDR2 is SNEGSKA (reference sequence).

There are many counts of this clonotype. The rearrangement joins TRBV12-3 or TRBV12-4 to TRBJ2-3; 8 bases align to TRBD1. This CDR3 contains 15 residues. Losses at the gene ends were 2 bases for V and 6 bases for J; bases not matched to a gene: 7. The CDR3 region is CASSLSSQGADTQYF. As DNA, the CDR3 is TGTGCCAGCAGTTTATCTTCCCAGGGGGCCGATACGCAGTATTTT.

In this sample, this clonotype turned up many times. The rearrangement links TRBV18 to TRBJ1-2; 11 bases fit TRBD1. Germline V CDR1 and CDR2: KGHSH, LQKENI. This CDR3 is 16 amino acids long. The V segment lost 4 bases and the J segment 8 bases; nucleotides outside the gene matches: 12. CDR3 sequence: CASSQDRGQTKRGYTF. The CDR3 DNA sequence: TGTGCCAGCTCACAGGACAGGGGGCAGACCAAAAGAGGCTACACCTTC.